The entry below gives a single T cell receptor (beta chain) sequence along with its context. Its antigen is as yet unknown. This sample is drawn from a study of CD8+CD57+ T cells in acquired aplastic anemia. Study details: The study obtained an average of approximately 2.9 ug of DNA from sorted CD4+ and CD8+ cells. Overall study findings and caveats: Twenty-nine sequences, all CD8+ CDR3, were shared between patients and controls.

Profiles of TCR beta VDJ and CDR3 were generated from a genomic DNA template. TCRdb re-called the reads with MiXCR, one entry per CDR3 protein. This table has under 200,000 distinct CDR3 sequences, less than 60% appearing once. Selection for sequencing was limited to patients who had shown CD8+CD57+ cell expansion by flow cytometry. The patients all had a severe acquired aplastic anemia diagnosis. Patients were treatment-naive when blood was sampled. What was sequenced was sorted CD4+, CD8+, or CD8+CD57+ T cells (not recorded which) from PBMCs. This TCR was sampled from a human donor with aplastic anemia.

The CDR3, as DNA: TGTGCCAGCAGCTTGTCCGGGACAGACTATGGCTACACCTTC. Its protein product is CASSLSGTDYGYTF. The chain links TRBV19 to TRBJ1-2, with TRBD1 matching 7 bases. The CDR3 has 14 amino acids. Per the germline V gene, CDR1 is LNHDA and CDR2 is SQIVND (reference sequence). J gave up 3 bases and V 9 bases, and 10 bases lay outside the gene matches. The complete variable domain, with remaining parts taken from reference TRBV19 and TRBJ1-2, reads DGGITQSPKYLFRKEGQNVTLSCEQNLNHDAMYWYRQDPGQGLRLIYYSQIVNDFQKGDIAEGYSVSREKKESFPLTVTSAQKNPTAFYLCASSLSGTDYGYTFGSGTRLTVV.